The clone carrying this TCR beta chain was observed many times. Its antigen is undetermined. These data come from a study of T cells in Graves' hyperthyroidism and ophthalmopathy. V dropped 0 bases and J dropped 7 bases, with 7 bases sitting between them. Germline V gives CDR1 MNHEY, CDR2 SVGAGI. The CDR3 is 12 amino acids. Notes on the study in general: Stable hyperthyroidism and ophthalmopathy were separated using 13 V-J signatures.

The source of the PBMCs was 8.5 to 10 ml of fresh peripheral blood. RNA transcripts provided the source from which TCR beta CDR3 regions were amplified. Using the HTBI primer set, a first-round RT-PCR was run on the TCR CDR3. From the multiplex PCR reads, TCRdb called clonotypes with MiXCR, one entry per CDR3 protein. This table has approximately 690,000 distinct CDR3 sequences, approximately 14% appearing once. The chain joins TRBV6-5 to TRBJ2-7, with TRBD2 as a possible D gene (5 bases). Sequenced input: blood. The receptor's source is a woman between 50 and 59 years old with Graves' ophthalmopathy. The CDR3 is CASSYSEGEQYF. The CDR3 nucleotides are TGTGCCAGCAGTTACTCTGAGGGAGAGCAGTACTTC.